The T cell receptor beta chain described here comes from a study of T cells after yellow fever vaccination. For the study at large: Any fraction with a low cell number was prepared using SMART-Seq v4 Ultra Low Input.

Broader study findings: Some clonotypes were seen in both the CD4 and the CD8 compartments. These made up a small share and likely arose from convergent recombination.

On this clonotype: Its specificity is unknown.

The authors made TCR cDNA by 5'RACE template switching, adding a universal primer site and UMIs. TCRdb processed the 5' RACE reads anew with MiXCR; each CDR3 protein has one entry. The table includes hundreds of thousands of distinct CDR3 sequences, roughly 14% detected once. V trimming: 0 bases; J trimming: 1 base; junction bases outside the gene matches: 8. CDR3 length: 17 residues. Germline CDR1 is SGHTA and CDR2 is FQGNSA. The chain is built from TRBV7-2 and TRBJ2-5, with TRBD1 matching over 7 bases. Sequenced here: PBMCs, sampled on the day of the yellow fever booster vaccination. The source of this sequence is a man aged 25-45 years who received the YFV17D yellow fever vaccine. The CDR3 DNA follows: TGTGCCAGCAGCTTAGCCCCGGGACAGCGAGGCCAAGAGACCCAGTACTTC. Residues: CASSLAPGQRGQETQYF.